The 25 T cell receptor beta chains presented below share a single source sample, sequenced in a study of T-cell memory formation after mild COVID-19 (dated by TCRdb to the early 2020s). The method was 5' RACE. The data were produced on an Illumina NovaSeq 6000. TCRdb itself trimmed the public reads at Q25 with fastp, ran MiXCR and retained productive beta chains. Entries are consolidated by CDR3 protein sequence, retaining the most common genes and DNA. This sample lists roughly 310,000 distinct CDR3 sequences; approximately 15% were detected once. The leading ten clones occupy 20% to 25% of the sample. Sequences were obtained from PBMCs or a T cell subset sorted from them (not recorded which). These receptors originate from a young man who had mild COVID-19 (a few samples of this study predate the infection). The sample titles of this study are shuffled in the database, so cell type and time point are left out; the donor was told from shared clones.

Of note for this clonotype: One end of the junction fails to match germline, which may point to a read error. V usage is TRBV7-2 and J usage is TRBJ1-2; D is perhaps TRBD1 (5 bases). Per the germline V gene, CDR1 is SGHTA and CDR2 is FQGNSA. The CDR3 sequence is 14 residues long. The CDR3: CASSLAGWDGVDHF. DNA for the CDR3: TGTGCCAGCAGCTTAGCAGGTTGGGACGGCGTAGACCACTTC.

The rearrangement uses TRBV5-1 and TRBJ1-4, with D possibly being TRBD1 (5 bases). The CDR3 contains 15 residues. The V end lost 0 bases, the J end lost 7 bases, and 13 bases lay between the germline ends. The germline V gene encodes CDR1 SGHRS and CDR2 YFSETQ. The CDR3 sequence is CASSLAGQGAEKLFF. The CDR3 bases are TGCGCCAGCAGCTTGGCGGGGCAAGGAGCTGAAAAACTGTTTTTT.

This clonotype showed up just a few times. The rearrangement links TRBV11-3 to TRBJ2-2; D might be TRBD2 (5 bases). The CDR3 sequence is 13 residues long. V was pared by 3 bases and J by 6 bases, with 8 bases between. Germline V lookup: CDR1 SGHNT, CDR2 YENEEA. Here the CDR3 DNA reads TGTGCCAGCAGCTTCGCTAGCTCCGGGGAGCTGTTTTTT. Its translation is CASSFASSGELFF.

V and J are TRBV30 and TRBJ2-3; a weak D match, TRBD2 (6 bases). The CDR3 contains 13 residues. Between the trimmed V and J ends, which lost 2 bases and 5 bases, there was a span of 11 bases. Germline V gene lookup returns CDR1 GTSNPN and CDR2 SVGIG (reference sequence). CDR3 DNA: TGTGCCTGGAGTAGAGGGACTTTAGATACGCAGTATTTT. This encodes CAWSRGTLDTQYF.

The chain is built from TRBV12-3 or TRBV12-4 and TRBJ1-2, with a tentative D call TRBD1 (6 bases). V was clipped by 3 bases and J by 6 bases, with 11 bases between them. The CDR3 extends over 13 amino acids. The DNA for the CDR3 is TGTGCCAGCAGTTTCCCGGACAGTCATGGCTACACCTTC. It specifies CASSFPDSHGYTF.

This rearrangement joins TRBV25-1 to TRBJ2-2; a possible D gene is TRBD2 (6 bases). Trimming removed 3 bases from V and 0 bases from J, with 23 bases in between. CDR3 size: 20 residues. Germline values: CDR1 MGHDK, CDR2 SYGVNS. The chain's CDR3 is CASSDLGPGVAFANTGELFF. The CDR3 DNA reads as TGTGCCAGCAGTGACCTCGGTCCGGGGGTGGCGTTCGCGAACACCGGGGAGCTGTTTTTT.

This clonotype was detected only a few times. The chain joins TRBV6-5 to TRBJ1-3; tentatively, D is TRBD1 (5 bases). Germline loops: CDR1 MNHEY, CDR2 SVGAGI. CDR3 size: 15 residues. Between the trimmed V and J ends, which lost 0 bases and 8 bases, there was a span of 14 bases. The CDR3 spells CASSYSGTLRDTIYF. CDR3 coding DNA: TGTGCCAGCAGTTACTCTGGGACCCTCCGGGACACCATATATTTT.

There are many counts of this clonotype. V gene TRBV4-3 combines with J gene TRBJ2-3; 7 bases are a match to TRBD2. The V and J ends lost 3 bases and 4 bases, in that order; junction bases with no gene match: 7. The CDR3 sequence is 15 residues long. Per germline, CDR1 LGHNA and CDR2 YSLEER. The CDR3: CASSQERDRPDTQYF. The CDR3 DNA reads TGCGCCAGCAGCCAGGAGCGGGATCGGCCAGATACGCAGTATTTT.

This clonotype was picked up many times. Here the CDR3 reads CASSLEPRGLDEKLFF. The CDR3, as DNA: TGTGCCAGCAGCTTAGAGCCCAGGGGGCTGGATGAAAAACTGTTTTTT. The chain is built from TRBV7-2 and TRBJ1-4, with TRBD1 matching 8 bases. The CDR3 extends over 16 amino acids. CDR1 and CDR2 (germline): SGHTA, FQGNSA. V lost 1 base, J lost 6 bases, and 7 bases stayed unmatched. Full variable domain (remainder filled in from reference TRBV7-2 and TRBJ1-4): GAGVSQSPSNKVTEKGKDVELRCDPISGHTALYWYRQSLGQGLEFLIYFQGNSAPDKSGLPSDRFSAERTGGSVSTLTIQRTQQEDSAVYLCASSLEPRGLDEKLFFGSGTQLSVL.

The table lists this clonotype with a few counts. The chain links TRBV20-1 to TRBJ2-3; the D gene is possibly TRBD2 (7 bases). There are 14 residues in the CDR3. CDR1 DFQATT and CDR2 SNEGSKA come from the germline V gene (reference sequence). V lost 2 bases, J lost 5 bases, and 14 bases lay in between. CDR3 region: CSARNPGGGDTQYF. The CDR3 nucleotides read TGCAGTGCTAGAAACCCGGGGGGCGGAGATACGCAGTATTTT.

A few counts support this clonotype. The CDR3 DNA is TGTGCCAGCAGAACCGGGTGGGTCCATGGCTACACCTTC. Translation: CASRTGWVHGYTF. The rearrangement uses TRBV6-5 and TRBJ1-2; D gene ambiguous. The length of the CDR3 is 13 residues. Germline V CDR1 and CDR2: MNHEY, SVGAGI. Trimming pared 6 bases from V and 6 bases from J, leaving 14 bases between.

This clonotype was counted a single time. The CDR3 sequence is CASSLGTQGSVQETQYF. The CDR3 region has the DNA TGTGCCAGCAGCTTAGGGACCCAGGGAAGTGTCCAAGAGACCCAGTACTTC. The V call is TRBV11-1, the J call TRBJ2-5, with a possible D match to TRBD1 (5 bases). Germline lookup yields CDR1 SGHAT and CDR2 FQDESV (reference sequence). The CDR3 is made up of 17 amino acids. Trimming shortened V by 1 base and J by 1 base, and 16 bases separated the two germline ends.

The chain is built from TRBV20-1 and TRBJ2-2, with TRBD2 matching 7 bases. V was pared by 1 base and J by 1 base, with 12 bases of the junction left unmatched. This CDR3 has 18 residues. Germline CDR1 reads DFQATT; CDR2 reads SNEGSKA (reference sequence). This CDR3 is CSARGPGPGLQNTGELFF. The CDR3 DNA follows: TGCAGTGCTAGAGGTCCTGGTCCGGGACTACAGAACACCGGGGAGCTGTTTTTT.

This clonotype was detected ten times or more. The V call is TRBV12-3 or TRBV12-4, the J call TRBJ1-3; D is unclear. This CDR3 is built from 13 residues. V was pared by 3 bases and J by 1 base, with 4 bases between. The CDR3 loop is CASSLPSGNTIYF. The CDR3 DNA is TGTGCCAGCAGTTTGCCATCTGGAAACACCATATATTTT.

The sample holds a few counts of this clonotype. The chain combines TRBV4-1 with TRBJ2-4; possible D gene TRBD1, 6 bases. The ends were cut back, 3 bases at V and 5 bases at J, with 14 bases in the middle. The CDR3 runs 15 residues. Germline CDR1 and CDR2: MGHRA and YSYEKL. The CDR3 DNA reads TGCGCCAGCAGCCATACCTTTGACAGGCAAAACATTCAGTACTTC. Translating it yields CASSHTFDRQNIQYF.

V is TRBV7-3 and J is TRBJ2-5, with TRBD2 matching 11 bases. V shed 4 bases, J shed 1 base, and the junction held 8 bases outside the gene matches. The CDR3 is 17 amino acids. Looked up from germline, CDR1 is SGHTA and CDR2 is FQGTGA. The CDR3 region has the DNA TGTGCCAGCAGCTCAGGATTTAGCGGGGGGGCCCAAGAGACCCAGTACTTC. Protein: CASSSGFSGGAQETQYF. The whole variable domain, filled in from reference TRBV7-3 and TRBJ2-5, reads GAGVSQTPSNKVTEKGKYVELRCDPISGHTALYWYRQSLGQGPEFLIYFQGTGAADDSGLPNDRFFAVRPEGSVSTLKIQRTERGDSAVYLCASSSGFSGGAQETQYFGPGTRLLVL.

To note about this clonotype: Since a much larger clone is just one base distant, this may be a read error. The V and J genes are TRBV7-2 and TRBJ1-2; D might be TRBD1 (5 bases). Germline V lookup: CDR1 SGHTA, CDR2 FQGNSA. V was clipped by 1 base and J by 8 bases, with 11 bases between them. CDR3 length: 13 amino acids. The CDR3 nucleotides are TGTGCCAGCAGCTTAGTTTCGGGGGAAGGCTACACCTTC. This encodes CASSLVSGEGYTF. Using reference TRBV7-2 and TRBJ1-2 for the parts outside the CDR3, the full variable domain is GAGVSQSPSNKVTEKGKDVELRCDPISGHTALYWYRQSLGQGLEFLIYFQGNSAPDKSGLPSDRFSAERTGGSVSTLTIQRTQQEDSAVYLCASSLVSGEGYTFGSGTRLTVV.

The chain employs TRBV4-2 and TRBJ2-7; 7 bases are a match to TRBD1. The CDR3 extends over 15 amino acids. Trimming removed 3 bases from V and 3 bases from J; junction bases left unmatched: 8. CDR1 is LGHNA and CDR2 is YNFKEQ in the germline V gene. The CDR3 DNA reads TGTGCCAGCAGCCAGGGTCGGGACAGCCTCTACGAGCAGTACTTC. Translating it yields CASSQGRDSLYEQYF.

This clonotype has just a few counts. This chain links TRBV14 with TRBJ2-4, with D hard to call. Germline CDR1 and CDR2: SGHDN and FVKESK. This CDR3 is built from 15 residues. Trimming left V 0 bases short and J 1 base short, with 7 bases between. The CDR3 DNA reads TGTGCCAGCAGCCAAGATCAAGGGGCCAAAAACATTCAGTACTTC. This codes for CASSQDQGAKNIQYF. The full variable domain, with the rest looked up from reference TRBV14 and TRBJ2-4, is EAGVTQFPSHSVIEKGQTVTLRCDPISGHDNLYWYRRVMGKEIKFLLHFVKESKQDESGMPNNRFLAERTGGTYSTLKVQPAELEDSGVYFCASSQDQGAKNIQYFGAGTRLSVL.

The chain uses TRBV18 and TRBJ2-3, with 7 nucleotides matching TRBD2. This CDR3 has 16 amino acids. V lost 1 base to trimming and J lost 2 bases; unmatched junction nucleotides: 6. Looked up from germline, CDR1 is KGHSH and CDR2 is LQKENI. For the CDR3, the DNA is TGTGCCAGCTCACCACTAGGACTAGGCCCCACAGATACGCAGTATTTT. Translating it yields CASSPLGLGPTDTQYF.

This sequence joins TRBV4-2 and TRBJ2-2; 10 bases map to TRBD1. The germline V gene encodes CDR1 LGHNA and CDR2 YNFKEQ. V gave up 6 bases and J gave up 3 bases; unmatched junction bases: 10. This CDR3 region has 17 residues. The CDR3 coding sequence is TGTGCCAGCAGGACGACAGGGGGCGTCTTTTACACCGGGGAGCTGTTTTTT. It translates to CASRTTGGVFYTGELFF.

The sample holds a few counts of this clonotype. The J gene is TRBJ2-3, the V gene TRBV4-3, with 9 bases fitting TRBD1. The CDR3 runs to 16 residues. Per germline, CDR1 LGHNA and CDR2 YSLEER. The J segment lost 4 bases and the V segment lost 6 bases, leaving 11 bases of the junction unmatched. The CDR3 reads CASSEQGATIPDTQYF. The CDR3 DNA reads as TGCGCCAGCAGTGAACAGGGGGCCACGATCCCAGATACGCAGTATTTT.

V usage is TRBV5-1 and J usage is TRBJ1-5; the match to TRBD1 covers 7 bases. Losses at the gene ends were 8 bases for V and 3 bases for J; bases not matched to a gene: 5. The CDR3 totals 13 residues. The germline V gene encodes CDR1 SGHRS and CDR2 YFSETQ. CDR3 in DNA: TGCGCCAGTAGAACAGGGGTCAATCAGCCCCAGCATTTT. Translation gives CASRTGVNQPQHF.

This clonotype has ten or more counts. The gene calls are TRBV11-3 and TRBJ2-1; D remains ambiguous. Between the trimmed V and J ends, which lost 5 bases and 6 bases, there was a span of 14 bases. This CDR3 spans 14 amino acids. In germline, CDR1 is SGHNT, CDR2 YENEEA. In nucleotides, the CDR3 is TGTGCCAGCAGCCCCCCCGGTCTTTCCAATGAGCAGTTCTTC. As protein: CASSPPGLSNEQFF.

The chain recombines TRBV7-9 with TRBJ1-1; D gene unclear. The CDR3 consists of 13 residues. The germline gives CDR1 SEHNR, CDR2 FQNEAQ (reference sequence). V lost 1 base to trimming and J lost 6 bases, with 9 bases between them. The DNA of the CDR3 is TGTGCCAGCAGCTTAGAACGATCGGCTGAAGCTTTCTTT. This codes for CASSLERSAEAFF.